One sample yielded the 3 T cell receptor beta chains listed below, sequenced in a study of T cell responses to AZD1222 COVID-19 vaccine. Measured with immunoSEQ multiplex PCR; TCRdb has only the in-frame clones, and not every one. The sample lists about 150,000 clones, 90% to 95% occurring once. Sequences were derived from peripheral blood, sampled on day 0 of AZD1222 vaccination. The receptor set was obtained from an adult in good health.

This chain links TRBV28 with TRBJ1-4; D unclear. The CDR3 is 15 residues long. V was clipped by 6 bases and J by 0 bases, with 11 bases between them. Germline loops: CDR1 MDHEN, CDR2 SYDVKM. The CDR3 DNA is TGTGCCAGCAGCGAAAATGGGGCAACTAATGAAAAACTGTTTTTT. Its protein is CASSENGATNEKLFF.

The V call is TRBV2, the J call TRBJ1-5, with D hard to call. This CDR3 is 12 amino acids long. V lost 0 bases and J lost 7, with 4 bases in between. Germline loops: CDR1 SNHLY, CDR2 FYNNEI. As DNA, the CDR3 is TGTGCCAGCAGTGAAGCGCCCCAGCCCCAGCATTTT. Residues: CASSEAPQPQHF.

The V call is TRBV4-1, the J call TRBJ1-5, with D hard to call. The CDR3 runs to 15 residues. Germline V lookup: CDR1 MGHRA, CDR2 YSYEKL. Trimming stripped 2 bases from V and 1 base from J, with 9 bases between. The CDR3 region is CASSQLGLSNQPQHF. CDR3 in DNA: TGCGCCAGCAGCCAACTAGGGCTGAGCAATCAGCCCCAGCATTTT.